This is a list of T cell receptor beta chains from one sample in a study of cytomegalovirus exposure and HLA in healthy donors. This table comes from immunoSEQ multiplex PCR, and its TCRdb copy is limited to in-frame clones, with some not included. The sample table sets out roughly 120,000 clones. Sequenced: PBMCs. Receptors were obtained from a man between 40 and 49 years old in good health and CMV-seropositive. Each CDR3 is given with its conserved first and last residue.

>TRBV27
CASRGLGVGELFF
>TRBV29-1
CSVGQPGGGYTF
>TRBV7-9
CASSLGLIITGELFF
>TRBV28
CASSFIQEYSNQPQHF
>TRBV10-1
CASSAKLAGPNEQFF
>TRBV19
CATLLESTDTQYF
>TRBV5-1
CASSSSGRDDHF
>TRBV14
CASSQDITVSSYEQYF
>TRBV29-1
CSVGNTAYEQYF
>TRBV18
CASSPHMNTEAFF
>TRBV5-1
CASSSTSGRIYEQYF
>TRBV19
CASSGQGGSQFF
>TRBV5-1
CASSRGVAGVFSYNEQFF
>TRBV5-1
CASSLGQGAYEQYF
>TRBV6-6
CASSYYGLARGEQYF
>TRBV15
CATSPPASGGWTGELFF
>TRBV5-1
CASSLALLSSYEQYF
>TRBV27
CASSLTGALGYTF
>TRBV28
CASRAAGGKETQYF
>TRBV4-1
CASSHVRVGGSLYEQYF
>TRBV19
CASSIQSFTGGGRETQYF
>TRBV10-3
CAISPATSSGNTIYF
>TRBV5-6
CASSFYSGNEQFF
>TRBV5-6
CASSPRDIPNAQYF
>TRBV5-6
CASSPDLSGTFYEQYF
>TRBV7-3
CASSPGPSGRAENEQFF
>TRBV7-2
CASRRTGENIQYF
>TRBV7-2
CASSPPGLAGTNTGELFF
>TRBV7-2
CASSLDRAYYSTDTQYF
>TRBV9
CASSVGWRETGELFF